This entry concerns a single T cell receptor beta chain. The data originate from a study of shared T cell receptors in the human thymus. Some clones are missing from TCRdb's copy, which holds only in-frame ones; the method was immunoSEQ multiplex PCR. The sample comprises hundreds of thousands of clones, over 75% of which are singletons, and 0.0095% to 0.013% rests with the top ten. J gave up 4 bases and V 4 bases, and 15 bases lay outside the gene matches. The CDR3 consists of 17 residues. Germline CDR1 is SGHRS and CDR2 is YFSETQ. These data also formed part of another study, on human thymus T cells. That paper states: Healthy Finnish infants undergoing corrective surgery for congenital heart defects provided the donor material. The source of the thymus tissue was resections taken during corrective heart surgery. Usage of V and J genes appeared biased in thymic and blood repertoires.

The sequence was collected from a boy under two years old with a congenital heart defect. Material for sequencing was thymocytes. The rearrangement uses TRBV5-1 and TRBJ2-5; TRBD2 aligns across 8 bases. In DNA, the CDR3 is TGCGCCAGCAGCCAAAAGGGGAGCGGGAGAGACGGAGAGACCCAGTACTTC. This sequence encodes CASSQKGSGRDGETQYF.